This T cell receptor beta chain was recovered during a study of identical twins. Looked up from germline, CDR1 is SSHAT and CDR2 is FNYEAQ (reference sequence). The length of the CDR3 is 14 residues. The donors were all healthy and Caucasian. This clonotype was counted only a few times. Its antigen remains unknown. The junction differs from germline at one of its ends, possibly a read error. TCRdb fed the 5' RACE reads into MiXCR, producing one record per CDR3 protein. The table has 200,000 to 250,000 distinct CDR3 sequences, around 6.9% seen once; the top ten hold 1.9%. Study-wide findings and caveats: Abundant beta clonotypes from cord blood had fewer insertions, unlike memory repertoires, which showed none. For out-of-frame beta sequences, excess twin sharing was weaker.

Another study also made use of these data, one on yellow fever vaccine responses in identical twins.

Sequencing was carried out using memory (CD45RO+) T cells sorted from blood. The chain employs TRBV7-7 and TRBJ2-1; D is uncertain. This TCR derives from a woman between 18 and 30 years old in good health. The CDR3 loop is CASSLDHSTNEQFF. Here the CDR3 DNA reads TGTGCTAGCAGCTTAGATCACTCTACCAATGAGCAGTTCTTC.